This T cell receptor beta chain was identified during a study of CD8 T cell repertoires and HIV-1 epitope variants. Study details: 1M T cells were kept uncultured as a baseline.

Sequencing was performed with immunoSEQ multiplex PCR; in TCRdb, only in-frame clones are kept and a portion is missing. This sample has about 1,900 clones, with roughly 73% found just once. The germline V gene encodes CDR1 MRHNA and CDR2 SNTAGT. The CDR3 consists of 13 residues. Trimming removed 2 bases at V and 4 bases at J, with 8 bases between. Note on this clone: The antigen is not known.

The specimen was cultured CD8+ T cells derived from PBMCs. This receptor was taken from a male donor with HIV. The rearrangement joins TRBV6-4 to TRBJ2-5; either TRBD1 or TRBD2 may fit D (5 bases each). CDR3 DNA sequence: TGTGCCAGCAGTGACAGGGGACGAGAGACCCAGTACTTC. It translates to CASSDRGRETQYF.